The 24 T cell receptor beta chains presented below share a single source sample, sequenced in a study of prognosis after radiotherapy for stage I lung cancer (TCRdb year 2021). The sequencing machine was an Illumina HiSeq 3000. Two rounds of multiplex PCR were performed to amplify the TCR beta CDR3 region from genomic DNA. The first PCR round used primers specific to each TRBV and TRBJ gene, and the primer sequences were filed in Chinese patent CN105087789A. Clones were called with MiXCR by TCRdb after fastp trimmed the public reads at Q25, and only in-frame beta chains were retained. Rows with a matching CDR3 protein are joined into one entry that keeps the most common DNA and genes. Within this sample are 17,000 or so distinct CDR3 sequences, with under 55% of them counted one time only. Clones ranked in the top ten supply under 50% of the sample. The sample here was PBMCs, taken before or after stereotactic body radiation therapy (not recorded which). The receptor set was obtained from a donor older than 45 with non-small cell lung cancer.

The chain couples TRBV19 to TRBJ2-7; the D gene could be TRBD1 or TRBD2 (5 bases each). This CDR3 region has 14 residues. Trimming removed 7 bases from V and 2 bases from J, with 15 bases in between. Per the germline V gene, CDR1 is LNHDA and CDR2 is SQIVND (reference sequence). CDR3 sequence: CASIFRDGPYEQYF. The CDR3 DNA reads as TGTGCCAGTATTTTCCGGGACGGCCCCTACGAGCAGTACTTC.

Notes on this clonotype: Its ends do not fully match the called genes, so a read error is possible. The CDR3 sequence is CSSSQVTATGELFF. CDR3 coding DNA: TGTTCCAGCAGCCAAGTGACTGCCACCGGGGAGCTGTTTTTT. The chain joins TRBV3-1 to TRBJ2-2; D remains ambiguous. CDR3 length: 14 residues. Germline V lookup: CDR1 LGHDT, CDR2 YNNKEL (reference sequence).

The chain carries TRBV7-9 and TRBJ1-2; maybe TRBD1 (6 bases). Per the germline V gene, CDR1 is SEHNR and CDR2 is FQNEAQ (reference sequence). V lost 5 bases, J lost 6 bases, and 10 bases lay in between. This CDR3 spans 12 amino acids. As DNA, the CDR3 is TGTGCCAGCAGCGCAAGACAGGATGGCTACACCTTC. Translating it yields CASSARQDGYTF.

With respect to this clonotype: A much larger clone lies a single base off, so this may be a read error. The chain is built from TRBV20-1 and TRBJ1-1; possibly TRBD1 for D (5 bases). This CDR3 has 15 residues. CDR1 is DFQATT and CDR2 is SNEGSKA in the germline V gene (reference sequence). The V gene lost 5 bases and the J gene lost 7 bases, with 23 bases spanning the gap. Written as DNA, the CDR3 is TGCAGTGCTTTTAGCGGGAAGGGGAGTAGGAATGAAGCTTTCTTT. Its protein product is CSAFSGKGSRNEAFF.

The gene calls are TRBV6-1 and TRBJ2-6; D not resolved. This CDR3 has 13 amino acids. CDR1 is MNHNS and CDR2 is SASEGT in the germline V gene. Between the trimmed V and J ends, which lost 7 bases and 4 bases, there was a span of 8 bases. CDR3 bases: TGTGCCAGCAAACCATCCGGGGCCAACGTCCTGACTTTC. Translation: CASKPSGANVLTF.

There are many counts of this clonotype. The rearrangement links TRBV11-1 to TRBJ1-2, with unresolved D. Germline V gene lookup returns CDR1 SGHAT and CDR2 FQDESV (reference sequence). This CDR3 contains 12 residues. Trimming removed 5 bases from V and 8 bases from J, with 12 bases in between. This CDR3 reads CASSILGVGYTF. CDR3 coding DNA: TGTGCCAGCAGCATCCTCGGGGTAGGCTACACCTTC.

This clonotype was seen many times. This sequence joins TRBV2 and TRBJ2-5, with D possibly being TRBD2 (6 bases). V shed 8 bases and J shed 3 bases, with 13 bases lying between them. The CDR3 contains 13 residues. Germline CDR1 SNHLY, CDR2 FYNNEI. CDR3 nucleotide sequence: TGTGCCAGCGGGCGGGACGGTAAAGAGACCCAGTACTTC. The encoded protein is CASGRDGKETQYF. Variable domain in full (rest from reference TRBV2 and TRBJ2-5): EPEVTQTPSHQVTQMGQEVILRCVPISNHLYFYWYRQILGQKVEFLVSFYNNEISEKSEIFDDQFSVERPDGSNFTLKIRSTKLEDSAMYFCASGRDGKETQYFGPGTRLLVL.

This clonotype was counted ten times or more. The chain couples TRBV27 to TRBJ1-4; no reliable D call. The CDR3 spans 13 residues. Germline CDR1 is MNHEY and CDR2 is SMNVEV (reference sequence). Deletions cut 6 bases from V and 8 bases from J, with 13 bases between. The CDR3 region is CASSQALGEKLFF. Written as DNA, the CDR3 is TGTGCCAGCAGCCAAGCGTTGGGCGAAAAACTGTTTTTT.

A word on this clonotype: At one end the junction does not follow the germline gene, possibly because of a read error. The CDR3 DNA reads as TGCAGTGCCCTGCGGGAGGACCAAGAGACCCATTACTTC. As protein: CSALREDQETHYF. The chain joins TRBV20-1 to TRBJ2-5, with TRBD2 matching 8 bases. This CDR3 spans 13 amino acids. Per germline, CDR1 DFQATT and CDR2 SNEGSKA (reference sequence).

Notes on this clonotype: This sequence may be a read error, since a much larger clone differs from it by one base. V and J are TRBV5-4 and TRBJ2-7; the D gene is possibly TRBD2 (5 bases). The CDR3 loop spans 15 amino acids. V shed 3 bases and J shed 0 bases, with 13 bases lying between them. The germline V gene encodes CDR1 SGHNT and CDR2 YYREEE (reference sequence). CDR3 loop: CASSYGERVSYEQYF. CDR3 DNA sequence: TGTGCCAGCAGCTACGGGGAAAGGGTCTCCTACGAGCAGTACTTC.

The table lists this clonotype with a few counts. This chain links TRBV3-1 with TRBJ2-2; tentative D call: TRBD2 (6 bases). The CDR3 consists of 17 residues. The V end lost 1 base, the J end lost 0 bases, and 12 bases lay between the germline ends. The V gene's germline CDR1 is LGHDT and CDR2 YNNKEL (reference sequence). The CDR3 DNA is TGTGCCAGCAGCCAAGTCCAGACTAGTCCGAACACCGGGGAGCTGTTTTTT. Translation: CASSQVQTSPNTGELFF.

This clonotype was recorded at least ten times. This chain links TRBV13 with TRBJ2-7; 7 positions agree with TRBD1. Germline V gene data show CDR1 as PRHDT and CDR2 as FYEKMQ (reference sequence). V shed 5 bases and J 5 bases; nucleotides not matched to a gene: 3. The CDR3 is 12 amino acids. CDR3 nucleotide sequence: TGTGCCAGCAGCCGGGACAGCGACGAGCAGTACTTC. It translates to CASSRDSDEQYF.

The chain links TRBV19 to TRBJ2-7; 8 nucleotides align to TRBD1. Trimming took 1 base from V and 4 from J; bases not matched to a gene: 3. The CDR3 contains 14 residues. Germline values: CDR1 LNHDA, CDR2 SQIVND (reference sequence). CDR3 residues: CASSIGQGRYEQYF. Written as DNA, the CDR3 is TGTGCCAGTAGTATAGGACAGGGGAGATACGAGCAGTACTTC.

This clonotype has a count of ten or more. This chain uses TRBV2 with TRBJ2-5, with TRBD1 as a possible D gene (5 bases). Germline V CDR1 and CDR2: SNHLY, FYNNEI. The CDR3 has 14 residues. Trimming cost V 7 bases and J 7 bases, with 19 bases left between them. CDR3 sequence (DNA): TGTGCCAGCAAGAACCAGGGTTCCCAGGGGACCCAGTACTTC. Translation gives CASKNQGSQGTQYF.

Ten or more counts support this clonotype. This chain links TRBV4-3 with TRBJ2-3, with a weak D call TRBD1 (5 bases). The CDR3 sequence is 14 residues long. In germline, CDR1 is LGHNA, CDR2 YSLEER. V lost 1 base and J 4 bases, leaving 9 bases between the germline ends. The CDR3 sequence is CASSQGIGADTQYF. CDR3 bases: TGCGCCAGCAGCCAAGGGATAGGGGCAGATACGCAGTATTTT.

This clonotype is medium-sized in the sample. The V call is TRBV6-4, the J call TRBJ2-2; perhaps TRBD1 as D (5 bases). This CDR3 contains 13 residues. In germline, CDR1 is MRHNA, CDR2 SNTAGT. Between the trimmed V and J ends, which lost 4 bases and 4 bases, there was a span of 7 bases. Written as DNA, the CDR3 is TGTGCCAGCAGTGTTGACAGCACCGGGGAGCTGTTTTTT. Residues: CASSVDSTGELFF.

The genes are TRBV14 and TRBJ1-3; TRBD1 might be the D (5 bases). V lost 5 bases, J lost 0 bases, and 11 bases lay in between. The CDR3 loop spans 15 amino acids. Per the germline V gene, CDR1 is SGHDN and CDR2 is FVKESK. The CDR3, as DNA: TGTGCCAGCAGCAGGGACGGCTCCTCTGGAAACACCATATATTTT. Its translation is CASSRDGSSGNTIYF.

The chain carries TRBV25-1 and TRBJ2-7, with TRBD2 matching 11 bases. CDR3 length: 14 amino acids. Trimming cost V 7 bases and J 4 bases; bases outside gene matches: 6. From germline, CDR1 is MGHDK and CDR2 SYGVNS. CDR3: CASTTSGSSYEQYF. CDR3 sequence (DNA): TGTGCCAGCACCACTAGCGGGAGTAGTTACGAGCAGTACTTC.

With regard to this clonotype: The germline gene is not matched at one end of the junction; a read error may be the cause. CDR3 nucleotides: TGTGCCAACAGCCTTTCAGCGGACAGGGGGCATGTCTACACCTTC. Its translation is CANSLSADRGHVYTF. The chain recombines TRBV9 with TRBJ1-2, with TRBD1 identical over 11 bases. This CDR3 comprises 15 residues. Germline V lookup: CDR1 SGDLS, CDR2 YYNGEE. Combining the CDR3 with reference TRBV9 and TRBJ1-2 gives the whole variable domain DSGVTQTPKHLITATGQRVTLRCSPRSGDLSVYWYQQSLDQGLQFLIQYYNGEERAKGNILERFSAQQFPDLHSELNLSSLELGDSALYFCANSLSADRGHVYTFGSGTRLTVV.

In regard to this clonotype: One base away lies a much larger clone, so this may be a sequencing read error. The gene calls are TRBV12-3 or TRBV12-4 and TRBJ2-5, with 7 bases fitting TRBD1. The CDR3 covers 15 residues. CDR3 DNA: TGTGCCAGCAGACTCGGACGAGGGGGCCAAGATACCCAGTACTTC. Translated, it gives CASRLGRGGQDTQYF.

This clonotype has ten or more counts. The chain is built from TRBV4-1 and TRBJ2-1; D may be TRBD2 (6 bases). The CDR3 totals 14 residues. Germline V CDR1 and CDR2: MGHRA, YSYEKL. V was pared by 0 bases and J by 4 bases, with 7 bases between. CDR3 sequence (DNA): TGCGCCAGCAGCCAAGAGGGACTTTACAATGAGCAGTTCTTC. It specifies CASSQEGLYNEQFF.

This clonotype was observed a single time. The gene calls are TRBV3-1 and TRBJ2-1; TRBD2 is a possible D gene (6 bases). Germline V lookup: CDR1 LGHDT, CDR2 YNNKEL (reference sequence). V gave up 5 bases and J gave up 2 bases, with 16 bases separating them. The CDR3 extends over 16 amino acids. The CDR3 sequence is CASSSRWSGAYNEQFF. Written as DNA, the CDR3 is TGTGCCAGCAGCTCACGTTGGTCGGGAGCCTACAATGAGCAGTTCTTC.

Many counts were recorded for this clonotype. The chain uses TRBV7-2 and TRBJ2-3, with 10 bases matching TRBD2. J gave up 4 bases and V 4 bases, and 5 bases lay outside the gene matches. CDR1 is SGHTA and CDR2 is FQGNSA in the germline V gene. The CDR3 sequence is 15 residues long. This CDR3 reads CASSSAGGPSDTQYF. In DNA form, the CDR3 reads TGTGCCAGCAGCTCAGCGGGGGGGCCGTCAGATACGCAGTATTTT.

The chain joins TRBV4-1 to TRBJ1-2, with D possibly matching TRBD1 (6 bases). This CDR3 spans 18 amino acids. Germline CDR1 and CDR2: MGHRA and YSYEKL. V was trimmed by 0 bases and J by 4 bases, leaving 21 bases between them. CDR3 bases: TGCGCCAGCAGCCAAGATCGGGGCGGGGGGCAGGGAGGCTATGGCTACACCTTC. It codes for CASSQDRGGGQGGYGYTF.